The clone carrying this T cell receptor (beta chain) was recorded at least ten times. There were TCR beta CDR3 regions amplified from RNA transcripts. The TCR CDR3 was amplified in a first-round RT-PCR using the HTBI primer set. TCRdb redid the calling of the multiplex PCR reads with MiXCR, one entry per CDR3 protein. The sample comprises about 600,000 distinct CDR3 sequences, more than 15% of which are singletons, and roughly 3.5% rests with the top ten. PBMCs stemmed from around 10 ml fresh peripheral blood. The germline V gene encodes CDR1 MNHNY and CDR2 SVGAGI (reference sequence). V was clipped by 0 bases and J by 2 bases; unmatched bases: 7. CDR3 size: 17 residues. This sample was included in a study of T cells in Graves' hyperthyroidism and ophthalmopathy.

The sample was blood. This receptor was taken from a woman aged 40 to 55 with Graves' ophthalmopathy. The genes are TRBV6-6 and TRBJ2-3; TRBD2 matches 8 bases. The CDR3 loop reads CASSYSYTSGNTDTQYF. The CDR3 DNA reads TGTGCCAGCAGTTACTCGTATACTAGCGGAAACACAGATACGCAGTATTTT.